These T cell receptor beta chains were read from a single sample in a study of shared clonotypes between healthy human individuals. TCRdb's table, derived via immunoSEQ multiplex PCR, lists solely in-frame clones and lacks some. The repertoire holds over 850,000 clones, around 78% seen once, with approximately 0.5% in the top ten. Sequencing used memory CD4+ T cells from PBMCs. The source is a man aged 18 to 29 in good health. Some clones in this sample may be carry-over from other donors' samples. Both conserved end residues are part of each CDR3. A D gene is named only where the DNA matches it firmly. Only part of the rows carry a size: once, few, many, or a class if the clone is expanded.

abundance	d_gene	j_gene	len	v_gene	CDR3nt	CDR3aa
-	-	TRBJ1-3	16	TRBV5-1	TGCGCCAGCAGCTTTGTCGGGACCGCACGAGGAAACACCATATATTTT	CASSFVGTARGNTIYF
-	TRBD1	TRBJ2-3	14	TRBV11-2	TGTGCCAGCAGCTTTCGGACAGGGAGAGATACGCAGTATTTT	CASSFRTGRDTQYF
-	TRBD1	TRBJ1-2	14	TRBV6-5	TGTGCCAGCAGTTCCTACGACAGGGTTCCAGGCTACACCTTC	CASSSYDRVPGYTF
-	TRBD2	TRBJ2-1	15	TRBV6-1	TGTGCCAGCAGTGGGACTAGCGGGGACTACAATGAGCAGTTCTTC	CASSGTSGDYNEQFF
-	-	TRBJ2-5	17	TRBV9	TGTGCCAGCAGCGTGGGGGCTAGCGGAACCTTACAAGAGACCCAGTACTTC	CASSVGASGTLQETQYF
once	-	TRBJ2-6	17	TRBV4-1	TGCGCCAGCAGCCAAGATAAGGGGCACCTTGGGCGTAACGTCCTGACTTTC	CASSQDKGHLGRNVLTF
-	TRBD1	TRBJ1-5	15	TRBV7-6	TGTGCCAGCAGCCGGGACAGGGGGCCGGATCAGCCCCAGCATTTT	CASSRDRGPDQPQHF
-	-	TRBJ2-1	18	TRBV2	TGTGCCAGCAGTCCGGGGTTCGGCGGGATGCGCTCCTACAATGAGCAGTTCTTC	CASSPGFGGMRSYNEQFF
-	-	TRBJ2-3	11	TRBV7-8	TGTGCCAGCAGCTTAAATATTGCGCAGTATTTT	CASSLNIAQYF
-	TRBD2	TRBJ2-1	14	TRBV29-1	TGCAGCGTTGAGAGGCGGGAGGGCCCCAATGAGCAGTTCTTC	CSVERREGPNEQFF
-	TRBD1	TRBJ2-1	16	TRBV9	TGTGCCAGCAGCGCCGGACAGGGGAGCTCCTACAATGAGCAGTTCTTC	CASSAGQGSSYNEQFF
-	TRBD1	TRBJ1-2	12	TRBV6-1	TGTGCCACTACAGGGGATAACTATGGCTACACCTTC	CATTGDNYGYTF
-	TRBD2	TRBJ2-3	14	TRBV28	TGTGCCAGCAGTCGGGCGGGAGGCACAGATACGCAGTATTTT	CASSRAGGTDTQYF
few	-	TRBJ1-6	16	TRBV7-8	TGTGCCAGCAGCTTAAACGCGGCGGGGGGAGATTCACCCCTCCACTTT	CASSLNAAGGDSPLHF
-	TRBD2	TRBJ2-7	16	TRBV29-1	TGCAGCGTGCTGCCTAGCGGGACTCCTAGCTCCTACGAGCAGTACTTC	CSVLPSGTPSSYEQYF
-	TRBD2	TRBJ2-3	14	TRBV6-4	TGTGCCAGCAAGGCTAGCGGGATCTCGGATACGCAGTATTTT	CASKASGISDTQYF
few	-	TRBJ1-2	13	TRBV6-6	TGTGCCAGCAGTTACTCGCCCCTCTATGGCTACACCTTC	CASSYSPLYGYTF
-	-	TRBJ1-2	14	TRBV6-1	TGTGCCAGCAGTGAAGCCCCTCGCTATGGAGGCTACACCTTC	CASSEAPRYGGYTF
-	TRBD1	TRBJ2-3	14	TRBV2	TGTGCCAGCAGGGTGGCAGGGGGCTCAGATACGCAGTATTTT	CASRVAGGSDTQYF
-	-	TRBJ2-1	15	TRBV7-9	TGTGCCAGCAGCTTAGAGGGCGGGAAAGGCTATGAGCAGTTCTTC	CASSLEGGKGYEQFF
-	-	TRBJ1-2	15	TRBV10-1	TGCGCCACTCCAGGGACCGCAGTTGGGGACTATGGCTACACCTTC	CATPGTAVGDYGYTF
-	-	TRBJ1-6	12	TRBV25-1	TGTGCCAGCAGTGCGGGCTTGTGGGCCCTCCACTTT	CASSAGLWALHF
once	TRBD2	TRBJ2-3	15	TRBV5-1	TGCGCCAGCAGCTTGGGGCAAGCGGGAGTAGATACGCAGTATTTT	CASSLGQAGVDTQYF
few	TRBD2	TRBJ2-3	16	TRBV7-2	TGTGCCAGCAGCTTCGGAACTAGCGTAGGGACAGATACGCAGTATTTT	CASSFGTSVGTDTQYF
-	TRBD2	TRBJ2-5	15	TRBV2	TGTGCCAGCAGCGAAGTGGGGACTAGACAAGAGACCCAGTACTTC	CASSEVGTRQETQYF
-	-	TRBJ2-2	16	TRBV19	TGTGCCAGTAGTCCCTCTGATGTGTTGAACACCGGGGAGCTGTTTTTT	CASSPSDVLNTGELFF
-	-	TRBJ1-1	15	TRBV5-6	TGTGCCAGCAGCTTGTTGCGGGGGGAGGACACTGAAGCTTTCTTT	CASSLLRGEDTEAFF
-	-	TRBJ2-1	15	TRBV25-1	TGTGCCAGCAGCGTTCCAACGGGAGCCTACAATGAGCAGTTCTTC	CASSVPTGAYNEQFF
-	-	TRBJ1-3	11	TRBV29-1	TGCAGCGTTGAGTCGGGAAACACCATATATTTT	CSVESGNTIYF
-	-	TRBJ2-2	15	TRBV9	TGTGCCAGCAGCGTAGACGGGGCGCTGGCCGGGGAGCTGTTTTTT	CASSVDGALAGELFF
-	TRBD2	TRBJ2-2	17	TRBV4-1	TGCGCCAGCAGCCAATGGGCGGGACTAGCGAACACCGGGGAGCTGTTTTTT	CASSQWAGLANTGELFF
-	-	TRBJ2-7	12	TRBV29-1	TGCAGCGTTGCGCAGGGCCTGGGGGAGCAGTACTTC	CSVAQGLGEQYF
few	-	TRBJ1-1	14	TRBV14	TGTGCCAGCAGCCAAGCAAGAGTCCCGGTAGTGCGCTTCTTT	CASSQARVPVVRFF
-	TRBD1	TRBJ2-1	13	TRBV7-3	TGTGCCAGCAGTCAGGGGACAGGGAATGAGCAGTTCTTC	CASSQGTGNEQFF
-	TRBD2	TRBJ2-3	18	TRBV9	TGTGCCAGCAGCGTAGCTACAGGGACTAGCGGGAGGACAGATACGCAGTATTTT	CASSVATGTSGRTDTQYF
-	TRBD2	TRBJ2-7	15	TRBV5-1	TGCGCCAGCTCTCGGACTAGCGGGAGGCCGGGAGAGCAGTACTTC	CASSRTSGRPGEQYF
-	-	TRBJ1-2	15	TRBV5-6	TGTGCCAGCAGCTTGATTCAGGGTAGCGGCTATGGCTACACCTTC	CASSLIQGSGYGYTF
-	-	TRBJ1-5	15	TRBV4-1	TGCGCCAGCAGCCAAGATTGGAGGGATGGTAGGCCCCAGCATTTT	CASSQDWRDGRPQHF
few	-	TRBJ2-7	15	TRBV11-2	TGTGCCAGCAGCTTAGAGGGGTGGAGCTCCTACGAGCAGTACTTC	CASSLEGWSSYEQYF
-	-	TRBJ1-2	14	TRBV7-3	TGTGCCAGCAGCGCTTATATGAGGGAAGATGGCTACACCTTC	CASSAYMREDGYTF
-	-	TRBJ2-1	16	TRBV5-1	TGCGCCAGCAGCTTGGAGCTCAGGGGCGGAGGAAATGAGCAGTTCTTC	CASSLELRGGGNEQFF
once	-	TRBJ1-1	14	TRBV5-1	TGCGCCAGCAGCTCCCAGGGTGGGAACACTGAAGCTTTCTTT	CASSSQGGNTEAFF
-	TRBD1	TRBJ2-1	15	TRBV9	TGTGCCAGCAGCGTAGGTGGACAGGGTCTCAATGAGCAGTTCTTC	CASSVGGQGLNEQFF
-	-	TRBJ1-1	17	TRBV7-9	TGTGCCAGCAGCTTAGAGCCCAGGATCTGGGCCATCACTGAAGCTTTCTTT	CASSLEPRIWAITEAFF
-	TRBD1	TRBJ1-5	15	TRBV19	TGTGCCAGTAGTACCTGGACAGGGGGGAATCAGCCCCAGCATTTT	CASSTWTGGNQPQHF
-	TRBD1	TRBJ2-1	16	TRBV5-1	TGCGCCAGCAGCTTGACCCCGGGACAGGGGAACAATGAGCAGTTCTTC	CASSLTPGQGNNEQFF
-	TRBD2	TRBJ2-1	16	TRBV9	TGTGCCAGCAGCGTAGACCCGGCTAGCGGGATCTATGAGCAGTTCTTC	CASSVDPASGIYEQFF
-	-	TRBJ2-5	12	TRBV30	TGTGCCTGGAATACGGGCCAAGAGACCCAGTACTTC	CAWNTGQETQYF
-	-	TRBJ1-2	13	TRBV30	TGTGCCTGGAGTACCGACAGGTTATACGGCTACACCTTC	CAWSTDRLYGYTF
-	TRBD2	TRBJ2-7	14	TRBV18	TGTGCCAGCTCACCGCCGAGCGGGAGCTACGAGCAGTACTTC	CASSPPSGSYEQYF
-	TRBD1	TRBJ2-5	15	TRBV28	TGTGCCAGCAGTCGTCCCCCGGGACAGCAAGAGACCCAGTACTTC	CASSRPPGQQETQYF
-	-	TRBJ1-4	13	TRBV9	TGTGCCAGCAGCCGGGACCAAAGTGAAAAACTGTTTTTT	CASSRDQSEKLFF
-	TRBD1	TRBJ2-3	14	TRBV6-5	TGTGCCAGCATGTGGGACAGGAGCACAGATACGCAGTATTTT	CASMWDRSTDTQYF
-	-	TRBJ1-3	15	TRBV6-5	TGTGCCAGCAGTTACGGGGCCCTCTCTGGAAACACCATATATTTT	CASSYGALSGNTIYF
once	-	TRBJ2-3	11	TRBV7-2	TGTGCCAGCAGCTTAATCGATACGCAGTATTTT	CASSLIDTQYF
once	-	TRBJ2-1	13	TRBV11-2	TGTGCCAGCAGCTTAGTGGGTAGGGGGGGACAGTTCTTC	CASSLVGRGGQFF
few	TRBD1	TRBJ2-3	18	TRBV5-1	TGCGCCAGCAGCTACGGACAGGGAGCGGTAGCTAGCACAGATACGCAGTATTTT	CASSYGQGAVASTDTQYF